Listed below are T cell receptor beta chains from one sample, sequenced in a study of T-cell reconstitution after alpha-beta-depleted transplantation in children. A single record per CDR3 protein comes from TCRdb applying MiXCR to the PCR reads. Of roughly 200,000 distinct CDR3 sequences listed, around 7.7% are singletons. Sequencing was performed on PBMCs, mostly from graft donor cells, taken 360 days after TCRalphabeta/CD19-depleted stem cell transplant. The receptors derive from a male patient between 2 and 15 years old who had a stem cell transplant for acute myeloid leukemia, so the T cells may come from the graft donor. Both conserved end residues are part of each CDR3. Some rows have no size entry. The others give once, few or many, or a class for an expanded clone.

>TRBV10-3|few|TRBJ2-3
CAIRERQPDTQYF
>TRBV12-3/TRBV12-4|few|TRBJ1-2
CASRGQPLGYGYTF
>TRBV24-1|-|TRBJ1-5
CATSDNDRDQPQHF
>TRBV5-1|many|TRBJ2-1
CASSLGSGSYNEQFF
>TRBV4-1|many|TRBJ1-1
CASSNRAAGTGTEAFF
>TRBV6-5|many|TRBJ2-1
CASSRSPPGLAVNEQFF
>TRBV11-2|many|TRBJ2-1
CASSPAVYNEQFF
>TRBV4-1|few|TRBJ2-1
CASSQGGTGGTYNEQFF
>TRBV7-3|few|TRBJ2-2
CASSLNSGAGELFF
>TRBV7-2|few|TRBJ1-2
CASSLFAGGYTF
>TRBV11-2|-|TRBJ2-5
CASSLGDRDQETQCF
>TRBV20-1|many|TRBJ2-1
CSAPSGSHNEQFF
>TRBV29-1|-|TRBJ2-1
CSVAGLAGAINEQFF
>TRBV6-5|few|TRBJ1-6
CASSYPGGSPLHF
>TRBV4-2|many|TRBJ1-4
CASSQDGGSYANEKLFF
>TRBV20-1|many|TRBJ2-2
CSARDKRGASNTGELFF
>TRBV12-3/TRBV12-4|few|TRBJ2-5
CASSFKSGAQETQYF
>TRBV3-1|once|TRBJ2-2
CASSQDLGGLTGELFF
>TRBV7-8|-|TRBJ2-2
CASSSGQGAETGELFF
>TRBV15|many|TRBJ2-7
CAASRDLSYEQYF
>TRBV5-1|few|TRBJ2-1
CASSLVQDSYNEQFF
>TRBV20-1|few|TRBJ1-5
CSARGRGSFNQPQHF
>TRBV18|-|TRBJ2-3
CASSPFRDITDTQYF
>TRBV7-9|-|TRBJ1-2
CASSPGARDYTF
>TRBV4-2|many|TRBJ2-2
CASSQGTALLNTGELFF
>TRBV18|many|TRBJ2-5
CASSPLQETQYF
>TRBV15|many|TRBJ2-7
CATSSSGTFYEQYF
>TRBV20-1|few|TRBJ2-7
CSASPGLAYEQYF
>TRBV29-1|few|TRBJ1-2
CSVEALGPMYGYTF
>TRBV11-2|-|TRBJ2-4
CASSLFSIPAGGLQNIQYF
>TRBV7-2|-|TRBJ2-2
CASSRSPGATGELFF
>TRBV11-1|-|TRBJ2-1
CASSLGLRTPFLSDEQFF
>TRBV27|-|TRBJ1-4
CASSLLGARSEKLFF
>TRBV25-1|-|TRBJ2-3
CASRNQGTDTQYF
>TRBV29-1|many|TRBJ2-1
CSVDTGTMAYNEQFF
>TRBV5-1|-|TRBJ2-2
CASSLGLAVPGELFF
>TRBV25-1|few|TRBJ1-2
CASSDSHLYGYTF
>TRBV4-3|many|TRBJ2-7
CASSRLVDSGEQYF
>TRBV30|few|TRBJ2-4
CAWSEGGLAENIQYF
>TRBV20-1|-|TRBJ2-1
CSADSYNEQFF
>TRBV12-3/TRBV12-4|many|TRBJ2-2
CASTPWRGGGSGELFF
>TRBV20-1|many|TRBJ2-5
CSASPGRHRQETQYF
>TRBV12-3/TRBV12-4|many|TRBJ1-1
CASSTGDNTEAFF
>TRBV29-1|many|TRBJ2-2
CSVLISENTGELFF